A selection of T cell receptor beta chains follows, all from one sample in a study of blood T cell repertoires in COVID-19. Measured with immunoSEQ multiplex PCR; TCRdb has only the in-frame clones, and not every one. In the table there are 430,000 or so clones, approximately 88% of which are singletons. Sequenced input: PBMCs or T cells enriched from blood (not recorded which). The receptors shown here come from a woman aged 40-49 years who had recovered from COVID-19. CDR3s include the opening cysteine and the closing phenylalanine or tryptophan. D genes are given only for firm matches. Clone size is given for some rows only: seen once, a few or many times, or a class if the clone is expanded.

clone_size j_call d_call v_call cdr3_aa cdr3_nt
. TRBJ1-2 . TRBV6-5 CASSKRRSGGYTF TGTGCCAGCAGTAAGAGGAGGAGCGGCGGCTACACCTTC
. TRBJ2-3 TRBD2 TRBV15 CATSRAASGTTDTQYF TGTGCCACCAGCAGAGCGGCTAGCGGAACAACAGATACGCAGTATTTT
once TRBJ1-5 TRBD1 TRBV19 CASSRRGGQGSGSNQPQHF TGTGCCAGTAGTAGAAGAGGGGGACAGGGTAGCGGGAGCAATCAGCCCCAGCATTTT
. TRBJ1-2 TRBD1 TRBV6-5 CASTGGGGYTF TGTGCCAGCACAGGGGGAGGTGGCTACACCTTC
. TRBJ2-7 TRBD2 TRBV15 CATSRLAGAYEQYF TGTGCCACCAGTAGACTAGCGGGGGCCTACGAGCAGTACTTC
few TRBJ2-1 . TRBV7-2 CASSLVGVSYNEQFF TGTGCCAGCAGCTTAGTAGGAGTGTCCTACAATGAGCAGTTCTTC
once TRBJ2-1 TRBD1 TRBV7-2 CASSLVAGGYEQFF TGTGCCAGCAGCTTAGTGGCAGGGGGCTACGAGCAGTTCTTC
. TRBJ2-1 . TRBV10-2 CASSESKLSGTRREQFF TGCGCCAGCAGTGAGTCGAAGTTGAGCGGGACACGCCGGGAGCAGTTCTTC
. TRBJ2-1 TRBD2 TRBV4-3 CASSQEIAGEGDEQFF TGCGCCAGCAGCCAAGAAATAGCGGGAGAGGGGGATGAGCAGTTCTTC
. TRBJ1-4 TRBD1 TRBV7-2 CASSNYRGEKLFF TGTGCCAGCAGCAACTACAGGGGTGAAAAACTGTTTTTT
once TRBJ2-2 TRBD1 TRBV7-9 CASTNTGGITGELFF TGTGCCAGCACCAATACAGGGGGGATCACCGGGGAGCTGTTTTTT
. TRBJ1-1 . TRBV21-1 CASSNRGPAFF TGTGCCAGCAGCAACAGGGGGCCAGCTTTCTTT
few TRBJ1-1 . TRBV5-4 CASSPRQENTEAFF TGTGCCAGCAGCCCTAGACAGGAGAACACTGAAGCTTTCTTT
few TRBJ1-5 TRBD1 TRBV18 CASSLTTGEDYQPQHF TGTGCCAGCTCACTAACGACAGGGGAAGATTATCAGCCCCAGCATTTT
. TRBJ1-3 . TRBV11-3 CASSRRGMSGNTIYF TGTGCCAGCAGCCGGCGGGGGATGTCTGGAAACACCATATATTTT
. TRBJ1-1 . TRBV6-5 CASSYSGRVSEAFF TGTGCCAGCAGTTACTCGGGCAGGGTATCTGAAGCTTTCTTT
. TRBJ2-3 TRBD2 TRBV4-2 CASSQDMLAAAGGTQYF TGTGCCAGCAGCCAAGATATGCTAGCGGCTGCGGGTGGTACGCAGTATTTT
. TRBJ1-2 TRBD1 TRBV5-4 CASSSGVNRGGYGYTF TGTGCCAGCAGCTCCGGCGTCAACAGGGGGGGCTATGGCTACACCTTC
. TRBJ1-5 . TRBV19 CASSMQTGTSNQPQHF TGTGCCAGTAGTATGCAGACAGGCACGAGCAATCAGCCCCAGCATTTT
. TRBJ1-1 . TRBV30 CAWRKTGFTLNTEAFF TGTGCCTGGAGGAAGACGGGGTTCACCCTGAACACTGAAGCTTTCTTT
. TRBJ2-1 . TRBV5-4 CASSFSGSYNEQFF TGTGCCAGCAGCTTCAGCGGTTCCTACAATGAGCAGTTCTTC
. TRBJ2-2 TRBD1 TRBV24-1 CATSDNRGPYTGELFF TGTGCCACCAGTGATAACAGGGGGCCATACACCGGGGAGCTGTTTTTT
. TRBJ2-3 . TRBV2 CASVDSSSTDTQYF TGTGCCAGCGTAGACAGTTCTAGCACAGATACGCAGTATTTT
. TRBJ1-1 . TRBV7-9 CASSLGFTENTEAFF TGTGCCAGCAGCTTAGGGTTCACAGAGAACACTGAAGCTTTCTTT
. TRBJ1-1 . TRBV7-2 CASSFGLFGRAFF TGTGCCAGCAGCTTCGGACTTTTCGGTCGGGCTTTCTTT
. TRBJ1-3 . TRBV4-3 CASSQDQAGNTIYF TGCGCCAGCAGCCAAGATCAGGCGGGAAACACCATATATTTT
. TRBJ2-1 TRBD2 TRBV7-2 CASSLRGTSGSTNEQFF TGTGCCAGCAGCTTAAGAGGGACTAGCGGGAGTACTAATGAGCAGTTCTTC
. TRBJ2-7 . TRBV18 CASSPRGGLRSYEQYF TGTGCCAGCTCACCACGCGGAGGGCTACGCTCCTACGAGCAGTACTTC
. TRBJ1-5 . TRBV18 CASSRARNQPQHF TGTGCCAGCTCCAGGGCTCGCAATCAGCCCCAGCATTTT
. TRBJ1-2 . TRBV15 CATSSDRLANYGYTF TGTGCCACCAGCAGCGACAGACTAGCTAACTATGGCTACACCTTC
once TRBJ1-2 . TRBV27 CASSLSSRDYGYTF TGTGCCAGCAGTTTATCCAGCAGGGACTATGGCTACACCTTC
few TRBJ1-2 TRBD1 TRBV5-4 CASSLKGAPGYTF TGTGCCAGCAGCTTGAAGGGGGCCCCAGGCTACACCTTC
. TRBJ1-2 TRBD1 TRBV7-8 CASSLAWRQGYYGYTF TGTGCCAGCAGCTTAGCGTGGAGACAGGGCTACTATGGCTACACCTTC
. TRBJ2-7 TRBD1 TRBV11-3 CASSSFSGGEQYF TGTGCCAGCAGCTCGTTTTCAGGGGGCGAGCAGTACTTC
. TRBJ2-5 . TRBV2 CASSELLSGETQYF TGTGCCAGCAGTGAACTGCTTTCGGGGGAGACCCAGTACTTC
. TRBJ2-7 TRBD1 TRBV15 CATSLRDRGGYEQYF TGTGCCACCAGCTTGAGGGACAGGGGTGGATACGAGCAGTACTTC
. TRBJ1-1 . TRBV7-2 CASSLGGWGNTEAFF TGTGCCAGCAGCTTGGGGGGATGGGGGAACACTGAAGCTTTCTTT
. TRBJ1-4 TRBD1 TRBV2 CASRSTGSNEKLFF TGTGCCAGCAGGTCGACAGGGAGTAATGAAAAACTGTTTTTT
. TRBJ1-1 . TRBV7-2 CASSWGGMDTEAFF TGTGCCAGCAGCTGGGGGGGCATGGACACTGAAGCTTTCTTT
few TRBJ1-5 TRBD1 TRBV18 CASSPRQGRSNQPQHF TGTGCCAGCTCACCCCGACAGGGTAGAAGCAATCAGCCCCAGCATTTT
. TRBJ1-1 TRBD1 TRBV29-1 CSVRGGTGTTEAFF TGCAGCGTCCGGGGGGGGACAGGGACCACTGAAGCTTTCTTT
. TRBJ1-1 . TRBV6-5 CASRGAVGDTEAFF TGTGCCAGCAGGGGGGCAGTGGGGGACACTGAAGCTTTCTTT
. TRBJ2-3 . TRBV4-3 CASSHDLGGAMQPSTDTQYF TGCGCCAGCAGCCACGATCTAGGGGGGGCGATGCAACCTAGCACAGATACGCAGTATTTT
. TRBJ2-7 TRBD1 TRBV19 CASSWTGGEQYF TGTGCCAGTAGTTGGACAGGGGGCGAGCAGTACTTC
. TRBJ2-1 . TRBV6-5 CASRGYRVTEQFF TGTGCCAGCAGAGGCTACAGGGTCACTGAGCAGTTCTTC
. TRBJ1-6 TRBD1 TRBV18 CASSPTLPGTEAPLHF TGTGCCAGCTCACCTACTCTCCCCGGGACAGAAGCACCCCTCCACTTT
. TRBJ2-1 TRBD2 TRBV7-2 CASSLAGGRVGEQFF TGTGCCAGCAGCTTAGCCGGCGGGAGGGTGGGGGAGCAGTTCTTC
. TRBJ2-3 . TRBV6-4 CASSASSTDTQYF TGTGCCAGCAGTGCTAGCAGCACAGATACGCAGTATTTT
few TRBJ1-1 . TRBV4-3 CASSQDESWETNTEAFF TGCGCCAGCAGCCAAGATGAGTCGTGGGAGACGAACACTGAAGCTTTCTTT
. TRBJ2-3 . TRBV9 CASSVVQGGTDTQYF TGTGCCAGCAGCGTAGTACAGGGGGGGACAGATACGCAGTATTTT
. TRBJ1-6 TRBD1 TRBV27 CASSSGQSNSPLHF TGTGCCAGCAGTTCGGGACAGTCCAATTCACCCCTCCACTTT
. TRBJ2-5 TRBD1 TRBV15 CATSREDRGETQYF TGTGCCACCAGCAGGGAAGACAGGGGAGAGACCCAGTACTTC
. TRBJ1-2 . TRBV7-9 CASSLKQEAGYTF TGTGCCAGCAGCTTAAAACAGGAAGCTGGCTACACCTTC
once TRBJ1-1 . TRBV19 CASSLAGNTEAFF TGTGCCAGTAGTTTGGCAGGGAACACTGAAGCTTTCTTT
. TRBJ2-1 . TRBV7-8 CASSRRDWIFF TGTGCCAGCAGCCGTAGGGACTGGATATTCTTC
. TRBJ1-2 . TRBV5-4 CASIGGSDYGYTF TGTGCCAGCATAGGGGGTTCGGACTATGGCTACACCTTC
. TRBJ2-7 TRBD2 TRBV4-1 CASSPERGSYEQYF TGCGCCAGCAGCCCCGAGCGGGGATCCTACGAGCAGTACTTC
. TRBJ2-7 TRBD1 TRBV7-2 CASSKDRYSYEQYF TGTGCCAGCAGCAAGGACAGGTATTCCTACGAGCAGTACTTC